Below are 18 T cell receptor beta chains sequenced from a single sample in a study of technical replicates of blood from a few donors. Produced via immunoSEQ multiplex PCR; TCRdb's table is partial and in-frame only. Of 87,000 or so clones listed, roughly nine tenths are singletons. The material sequenced was T cells isolated from PBMCs. All receptors come from a human donor in good health.

The chain carries TRBV7-3 and TRBJ1-1, with D perhaps matching TRBD1 (5 bases). This CDR3 is built from 15 residues. Per germline, CDR1 SGHTA and CDR2 FQGTGA. Trimming left V 5 bases short and J 1 base short, with 14 bases between. The CDR3 is CASSARSGGNTEAFF. The CDR3 coding sequence is TGTGCCAGCAGCGCCCGGTCGGGGGGGAACACTGAAGCTTTCTTT.

This rearrangement joins TRBV5-1 to TRBJ2-3; 7 bases agree with TRBD2. Germline V lookup: CDR1 SGHRS, CDR2 YFSETQ. J gave up 2 bases and V 0 bases, and 3 bases lay outside the gene matches. The CDR3 is 15 residues long. The CDR3 DNA sequence: TGCGCCAGCAGCTTGGAAGCGGGGTACACAGATACGCAGTATTTT. It yields the protein CASSLEAGYTDTQYF.

V is TRBV7-9 and J is TRBJ2-2, with 7 bases lining up with TRBD2. The CDR3 is made up of 16 amino acids. V lost 7 bases to trimming and J lost 0 bases; unmatched junction nucleotides: 8. Germline V gene sequence: CDR1 SEHNR, CDR2 FQNEAQ (reference sequence). The CDR3 nucleotides read TGTGCCAGCATCTTGCCGGGAGGCCCGAACACCGGGGAGCTGTTTTTT. Translation: CASILPGGPNTGELFF.

The V and J genes are TRBV7-8 and TRBJ1-2; 7 nucleotides match TRBD1. The J segment lost 3 bases and the V segment lost 4 bases, leaving 5 bases of the junction unmatched. Germline-derived CDR1 and CDR2 are SGHVS and FQNEAQ. CDR3 length equals 14 residues. DNA of the CDR3: TGTGCCAGCAGCTCCCCCGGGACAGACTATGGCTACACCTTC. Amino acid sequence: CASSSPGTDYGYTF.

This chain joins TRBV7-8 and TRBJ2-7; D might be TRBD1 (6 bases). This CDR3 region has 15 residues. V was clipped by 5 bases and J by 0 bases, with 14 bases between them. Germline loops: CDR1 SGHVS, CDR2 FQNEAQ. The CDR3 sequence is CASSPDRITSYEQYF. Written as DNA, the CDR3 is TGTGCCAGCAGCCCCGACAGGATTACCTCCTACGAGCAGTACTTC.

V usage is TRBV7-9 and J usage is TRBJ1-1; the D gene is possibly TRBD1 (5 bases). Per germline, CDR1 SEHNR and CDR2 FQNEAQ (reference sequence). Trimming stripped 3 bases from V and 0 bases from J, with 11 bases between. This CDR3 has 15 residues. The CDR3 region has the DNA TGTGCCAGCAGCTTCGGGGGAAGGGTGAACACTGAAGCTTTCTTT. Translated, it gives CASSFGGRVNTEAFF.

In DNA, the CDR3 is TGTGCCAGCAGCTTAGGAGGCGGGCTCGGCGAGCAGTACTTC. This codes for CASSLGGGLGEQYF. This chain links TRBV11-2 with TRBJ2-7; TRBD2 might be the D (5 bases). CDR1 is SGHAT and CDR2 is FQNNGV in the germline V gene. The CDR3 sequence is 14 residues long. The V gene lost 1 base and the J gene lost 6 bases, with 13 bases spanning the gap.

V and J are TRBV25-1 and TRBJ1-2; 7 bases match TRBD1. The CDR3 loop spans 15 amino acids. With 3 bases clipped from V and 4 bases from J, the junction kept 8 bases outside the gene matches. Germline assignment: CDR1 MGHDK and CDR2 SYGVNS. The CDR3 sequence: CASSDVSGGTYGYTF. Written as DNA, the CDR3 is TGTGCCAGCAGTGACGTCTCAGGGGGTACCTATGGCTACACCTTC.

This chain uses TRBV7-9 with TRBJ2-1, with 7 nucleotides matching TRBD2. Trimming cost V 5 bases and J 4 bases; bases outside gene matches: 8. Germline-derived CDR1 and CDR2 are SEHNR and FQNEAQ (reference sequence). This CDR3 comprises 15 residues. DNA of the CDR3: TGTGCCAGCAGCGAAACTAGCGACCTTTACAATGAGCAGTTCTTC. Translated, it gives CASSETSDLYNEQFF.

This chain links TRBV6-5 with TRBJ1-1, with 7 bases that match TRBD1. This CDR3 is 14 amino acids long. Unmatched junction bases numbered 12, after V lost 6 bases and J lost 8 bases. The germline gives CDR1 MNHEY, CDR2 SVGAGI. DNA for the CDR3: TGTGCCAGCAGCCACCGGGACAGATACGAGGAAGCTTTCTTT. It encodes CASSHRDRYEEAFF.

The rearrangement uses TRBV27 and TRBJ1-1; tentative D call: TRBD1 (6 bases). CDR1 is MNHEY and CDR2 is SMNVEV in the germline V gene (reference sequence). The V end lost 6 bases, the J end lost 7 bases, and 18 bases lay between the germline ends. The CDR3 spans 14 residues. The CDR3 coding sequence is TGTGCCAGCAGCCACCTGGGACTAGGGGGTGAAGCTTTCTTT. As protein: CASSHLGLGGEAFF.

The chain uses TRBV27 and TRBJ2-7; TRBD1 matches at 9 bases. The germline gives CDR1 MNHEY, CDR2 SMNVEV (reference sequence). The CDR3 length is 15 residues. Unmatched junction bases numbered 8, after V lost 5 bases and J lost 3 bases. DNA for the CDR3: TGTGCCAGCAGTCCACGGGGACAGGGTCACTACGAGCAGTACTTC. The encoded protein is CASSPRGQGHYEQYF.

This clone was observed a handful of times. V gene TRBV19 combines with J gene TRBJ2-7; D is possibly TRBD1 (6 bases). This CDR3 is built from 16 residues. The V gene lost 3 bases and the J gene lost 4 bases, with 19 bases spanning the gap. Germline-derived CDR1 and CDR2 are LNHDA and SQIVND (reference sequence). Here the CDR3 DNA reads TGTGCCAGTAGTATTCTCGGGTCGGACAGAAATTACGAGCAGTACTTC. Its protein is CASSILGSDRNYEQYF. The full variable domain, its missing parts supplied by reference TRBV19 and TRBJ2-7, is DGGITQSPKYLFRKEGQNVTLSCEQNLNHDAMYWYRQDPGQGLRLIYYSQIVNDFQKGDIAEGYSVSREKKESFPLTVTSAQKNPTAFYLCASSILGSDRNYEQYFGPGTRLTVT.

The chain is built from TRBV11-2 and TRBJ2-1, with TRBD1 as a possible D gene (6 bases). The germline V and J ends were trimmed by 0 bases and 9 bases, with 12 bases remaining between them. The CDR3 loop spans 14 amino acids. CDR1 and CDR2 (germline): SGHAT, FQNNGV. The CDR3 coding sequence is TGTGCCAGCAGCTTAGACCCAGGGGACGGTGAGCAGTTCTTC. This translates into CASSLDPGDGEQFF. The full variable domain, in which reference TRBV11-2 and TRBJ2-1 provide the parts outside the CDR3, is EAGVAQSPRYKIIEKRQSVAFWCNPISGHATLYWYQQILGQGPKLLIQFQNNGVVDDSQLPKDRFSAERLKGVDSTLKIQPAKLEDSAVYLCASSLDPGDGEQFFGPGTRLTVL.

The chain recombines TRBV6-5 with TRBJ1-5; 7 bases are a match to TRBD1. The CDR3 is 13 residues long. The V segment lost 6 bases and the J segment 5 bases; nucleotides outside the gene matches: 4. Germline loops: CDR1 MNHEY, CDR2 SVGAGI. CDR3 sequence (DNA): TGTGCCAGCAGAGGGACAGAGTATCAGCCCCAGCATTTT. The encoded protein is CASRGTEYQPQHF.

This chain uses TRBV6-5 with TRBJ2-7; 10 positions agree with TRBD1. The CDR3 runs 16 residues. V dropped 3 bases and J dropped 3; count of bases not matched to a gene: 8. Germline V lookup: CDR1 MNHEY, CDR2 SVGAGI. CDR3 sequence (DNA): TGTGCCAGCAGTTATACCGGGACAGGGGTAATCTACGAGCAGTACTTC. The encoded protein is CASSYTGTGVIYEQYF.

This clone appeared a single time. The chain is built from TRBV27 and TRBJ2-7; D is unclear. This CDR3 has 13 residues. The germline V gene encodes CDR1 MNHEY and CDR2 SMNVEV (reference sequence). V was pared by 6 bases and J by 0 bases, with 9 bases between. The CDR3 reads CASRQQSSYEQYF. The CDR3 DNA reads as TGTGCCAGCAGGCAACAGAGCTCCTACGAGCAGTACTTC.

The chain joins TRBV2 to TRBJ1-2; D is perhaps TRBD1 (6 bases). Between the trimmed V and J ends, which lost 6 bases and 0 bases, there was a span of 14 bases. Germline lookup yields CDR1 SNHLY and CDR2 FYNNEI. This CDR3 region has 15 residues. DNA of the CDR3: TGTGCCAGCAGGGTCCGGGACACCTCTAACTATGGCTACACCTTC. Its translation: CASRVRDTSNYGYTF.